The 29 T cell receptor beta chains reported below all come from one sample, sequenced in a study of PD-L1 blockade in urothelial cancer. Sequencing used immunoSEQ multiplex PCR; TCRdb keeps in-frame clones, though not all of them. The sample shows 30,000 to 40,000 clones, over 75% of them seen only once. The specimen comprised PBMCs, sampled around atezolizumab (anti-PD-L1) treatment. Every receptor here comes from an older man with urothelial cancer.

CDR3 sequence (DNA): TGCGCCAGCAGCTTGGAACGGAACTATGGCTACACCTTC. As protein: CASSLERNYGYTF. V is TRBV5-1 and J is TRBJ1-2; D not resolved. Trimming cost V 0 bases and J 2 bases, with 5 bases left between them. The CDR3 sequence is 13 residues long. Germline V lookup: CDR1 SGHRS, CDR2 YFSETQ.

In this sample, this clone turned up a few times. The chain recombines TRBV18 with TRBJ2-7, with 7 nucleotides matching TRBD1. The J segment lost 2 bases and the V segment lost 1 base, leaving 2 bases of the junction unmatched. This CDR3 region has 14 residues. The germline V gene has CDR1 KGHSH and CDR2 LQKENI. CDR3: CASSPRTGTYEQYF. As DNA, the CDR3 is TGTGCCAGCTCACCACGGACAGGAACCTACGAGCAGTACTTC.

The chain recombines TRBV19 with TRBJ1-1; D not certain. Germline V gives CDR1 LNHDA, CDR2 SQIVND (reference sequence). The CDR3 consists of 16 residues. V was cut by 4 bases and J by 4 bases, with 19 bases left in between. The CDR3 reads CASSTTLGSRGTEAFF. The CDR3 DNA follows: TGTGCCAGTAGTACAACTCTGGGGTCCCGGGGCACTGAAGCTTTCTTT.

The rearrangement links TRBV9 to TRBJ1-1; 8 positions match TRBD1. J gave up 4 bases and V 0 bases, and 11 bases lay outside the gene matches. Germline lookup yields CDR1 SGDLS and CDR2 YYNGEE. CDR3 length: 17 residues. CDR3 in DNA: TGTGCCAGCAGCGTAGGACAGGGGCCATCGTCGGGCACTGAAGCTTTCTTT. It is translated as CASSVGQGPSSGTEAFF.

The J gene is TRBJ2-6, the V gene TRBV7-9; 7 bases line up with TRBD1. Germline CDR1 reads SEHNR; CDR2 reads FQNEAQ (reference sequence). The CDR3 runs to 16 residues. V dropped 5 bases and J dropped 0; count of bases not matched to a gene: 4. In DNA form, the CDR3 reads TGTGCCAGCAGCACCGACAGGGACTCTGGGGCCAACGTCCTGACTTTC. Its protein product is CASSTDRDSGANVLTF.

This clone was found a few times. The J gene is TRBJ2-3, the V gene TRBV5-1; unclear D gene. Deletions cut 5 bases from V and 0 bases from J, with 7 bases between. CDR1 and CDR2 from the germline V gene are SGHRS and YFSETQ. The CDR3 covers 13 residues. In DNA, the CDR3 is TGCGCCAGCAGGTTGCAGAGCACAGATACGCAGTATTTT. Protein sequence: CASRLQSTDTQYF.

CDR3 protein: CASSFRTSGTNTGELFF. In nucleotides, the CDR3 is TGTGCCAGCTCATTTCGGACTAGCGGGACGAACACCGGGGAGCTGTTTTTT. This chain uses TRBV18 with TRBJ2-2; 12 bases are a match to TRBD2. In germline, CDR1 is KGHSH, CDR2 LQKENI. After removal of 5 bases from V and 0 bases from J, the junction contained 4 bases not matched to a gene. The CDR3 is 17 amino acids.

CDR3 sequence reads: CASSSKPISGILGNQPQHF. The CDR3 nucleotides read TGTGCCAGCAGTTCAAAACCGATCTCCGGGATCCTTGGCAATCAGCCCCAGCATTTT. The V gene is TRBV28, the J gene TRBJ1-5, with D unresolved. The length of the CDR3 is 19 residues. Germline V gene lookup returns CDR1 MDHEN and CDR2 SYDVKM. Trimming took 4 bases from V and 2 from J, leaving 24 bases between them.

The chain is built from TRBV9 and TRBJ2-1, with D unresolved. Trimming stripped 1 base from V and 3 bases from J, with 5 bases between. Per germline, CDR1 SGDLS and CDR2 YYNGEE. This CDR3 contains 13 residues. The CDR3 loop is CASSVSVYNEQFF. As DNA, the CDR3 is TGTGCCAGCAGCGTATCCGTCTACAATGAGCAGTTCTTC.

The chain couples TRBV7-3 to TRBJ2-2; D perhaps matches TRBD2 (5 bases). This CDR3 comprises 18 residues. The germline gives CDR1 SGHTA, CDR2 FQGTGA. Between the trimmed V and J ends, which lost 0 bases and 4 bases, there was a span of 18 bases. The CDR3 loop reads CASSLTGLTRISTGELFF. The CDR3 DNA follows: TGTGCCAGCAGCTTAACGGGATTAACTAGGATATCCACCGGGGAGCTGTTTTTT.

The genes are TRBV27 and TRBJ2-2; D might be TRBD1 (6 bases). CDR1 is MNHEY, CDR2 SMNVEV, per germline (reference sequence). The CDR3 runs 13 residues. V lost 3 bases, J lost 7 bases, and 9 bases lay in between. Here the CDR3 reads CASSFEGHGELFF. CDR3 bases: TGTGCCAGCAGTTTTGAGGGACACGGGGAGCTGTTTTTT.

The J gene is TRBJ2-7, the V gene TRBV6-1, with D possibly matching TRBD1 (7 bases). Per the germline V gene, CDR1 is MNHNS and CDR2 is SASEGT. This CDR3 contains 12 residues. Trimming removed 8 bases from V and 2 bases from J, with 10 bases in between. CDR3 amino acids: CASLRGAYEQYF. In nucleotides, the CDR3 is TGTGCCAGCCTCAGGGGGGCCTACGAGCAGTACTTC.

Only one count was recorded for this clone. This chain's CDR3 is CASSPQGLAGTDTQYF. The CDR3 DNA reads as TGTGCCAGCAGCCCCCAAGGGCTAGCGGGCACAGATACGCAGTATTTT. The chain joins TRBV7-2 to TRBJ2-3, with 7 nucleotides matching TRBD2. This CDR3 is built from 16 residues. Trimming cost V 5 bases and J 1 base; bases outside gene matches: 9. The germline V gene encodes CDR1 SGHTA and CDR2 FQGNSA.

The rearrangement uses TRBV28 and TRBJ2-1, with 11 bases identical to TRBD2. Looked up from germline, CDR1 is MDHEN and CDR2 is SYDVKM. J gave up 10 bases and V 5 bases, and 7 bases lay outside the gene matches. The CDR3 is 14 amino acids. CDR3 DNA: TGTGCCAGCAGTCTTAGCGGGAGGGCACAAGAGCAGTTCTTC. The encoded protein is CASSLSGRAQEQFF.

The rearrangement uses TRBV6-5 and TRBJ1-4; 9 bases align to TRBD1. The V gene's germline CDR1 is MNHEY and CDR2 SVGAGI. The trim removed 5 bases at V and 6 bases at J, leaving 7 bases unmatched. The CDR3 sequence is 15 residues long. Here the CDR3 reads CASSLIGDRDEKLFF. The CDR3, as DNA: TGTGCCAGCAGTCTCATTGGGGACAGGGATGAAAAACTGTTTTTT.

The gene calls are TRBV7-8 and TRBJ1-2; tentatively, D is TRBD1 (6 bases). Germline values: CDR1 SGHVS, CDR2 FQNEAQ. CDR3 length: 14 residues. The ends were cut back, 5 bases at V and 4 bases at J, with 14 bases in the middle. In DNA, the CDR3 is TGTGCCAGCAGCGAACAGGGACGGGTCTATGGCTACACCTTC. Amino acids: CASSEQGRVYGYTF.

This chain uses TRBV29-1 with TRBJ2-7, with 9 positions matching TRBD2. The CDR3 is 13 residues long. The V and J ends lost 4 bases and 3 bases, in that order; junction bases with no gene match: 4. Germline CDR1 SQVTM, CDR2 ANQGSEA. The CDR3 DNA reads TGCAGCGTTGCGGAGACTAGCGGCTACGAGCAGTACTTC. Translating gives CSVAETSGYEQYF.

The rearrangement joins TRBV19 to TRBJ1-5; TRBD1 matches 7 bases. V lost 10 bases to trimming and J lost 4 bases; unmatched junction nucleotides: 10. The CDR3 totals 14 residues. From germline, CDR1 is LNHDA and CDR2 SQIVND (reference sequence). CDR3 loop: CATRQGLGNQPQHF. The CDR3 DNA sequence: TGTGCCACGAGACAGGGATTGGGGAATCAGCCCCAGCATTTT.

The chain is built from TRBV18 and TRBJ1-4, with a weak D call TRBD1 (5 bases). Trimming took off 3 bases at V and 3 bases at J, with 11 bases between the two ends. From germline, CDR1 is KGHSH and CDR2 LQKENI. The CDR3 totals 15 residues. CDR3: CASSPQTASNEKLFF. The CDR3 coding sequence is TGTGCCAGCTCACCCCAGACAGCCTCTAATGAAAAACTGTTTTTT.

This clone turned up a few times. The chain recombines TRBV5-1 with TRBJ2-1; 11 bases match TRBD2. V shed 7 bases, J shed 8 bases, and the junction held 8 bases outside the gene matches. Germline V gene lookup returns CDR1 SGHRS and CDR2 YFSETQ. The CDR3 length is 14 residues. This CDR3 is CASSTSGTGDEQFF. For the CDR3, the DNA is TGCGCCAGCTCGACTAGCGGGACGGGGGATGAGCAGTTCTTC.

This clone has a handful of counts. The V gene is TRBV7-9, the J gene TRBJ1-2, with unresolved D. CDR1 SEHNR and CDR2 FQNEAQ come from the germline V gene (reference sequence). The V and J ends lost 3 bases and 7 bases respectively, with 18 bases between them. This CDR3 contains 15 residues. CDR3 DNA sequence: TGTGCCAGCAGCTTTTTTGAGGGAGCAGGAAGTGGCTACACCTTC. This encodes CASSFFEGAGSGYTF. The variable domain in full, completed from reference TRBV7-9 and TRBJ1-2, reads DTGVSQNPRHKITKRGQNVTFRCDPISEHNRLYWYRQTLGQGPEFLTYFQNEAQLEKSRLLSDRFSAERPKGSFSTLEIQRTEQGDSAMYLCASSFFEGAGSGYTFGSGTRLTVV.

The chain carries TRBV11-2 and TRBJ2-7; 7 nucleotides agree with TRBD2. CDR1 is SGHAT and CDR2 is FQNNGV in the germline V gene. V shed 5 bases and J 2 bases; nucleotides not matched to a gene: 9. The CDR3 has 15 residues. CDR3 region: CASSLVGGRTYEQYF. In DNA, the CDR3 is TGTGCCAGCAGCCTAGTCGGGGGGAGGACCTACGAGCAGTACTTC.

This clone has a single count. V and J are TRBV28 and TRBJ1-1, with a weak D call TRBD1 (5 bases). Germline loops: CDR1 MDHEN, CDR2 SYDVKM. CDR3 size: 15 residues. Trimming shortened V by 1 base and J by 4 bases, and 13 bases separated the two germline ends. The CDR3 DNA sequence: TGTGCCAGCAGTTTATCACCGCGGGGGGGCACTGAAGCTTTCTTT. It translates to CASSLSPRGGTEAFF.

The chain employs TRBV30 and TRBJ1-4, with D possibly being TRBD1 (5 bases). V gave up 2 bases and J gave up 8 bases, with 18 bases separating them. CDR1 and CDR2 (germline): GTSNPN, SVGIG (reference sequence). The CDR3 has 15 residues. The CDR3: CAWSSPGVGGEKLFF. The DNA of the CDR3 is TGTGCCTGGAGTTCGCCGGGGGTTGGAGGGGAAAAACTGTTTTTT.

The V and J genes are TRBV5-1 and TRBJ2-7; D is possibly TRBD1 (6 bases). This CDR3 has 15 amino acids. From germline, CDR1 is SGHRS and CDR2 YFSETQ. V was cut by 3 bases and J by 6 bases, with 19 bases left in between. As DNA, the CDR3 is TGCGCCAGCAGCTCCGCCAGGGGAAGTCCCGGCGAGCAGTACTTC. This codes for CASSSARGSPGEQYF.

The chain joins TRBV13 to TRBJ2-5, with 10 positions matching TRBD1. With 4 bases clipped from V and 4 bases from J, the junction kept 3 bases outside the gene matches. Germline-derived CDR1 and CDR2 are PRHDT and FYEKMQ (reference sequence). The CDR3 has 14 amino acids. CDR3 in amino acids: CASSSRDRGETQYF. The CDR3 DNA follows: TGTGCCAGCAGCTCGAGGGACAGGGGAGAGACCCAGTACTTC.

The chain recombines TRBV6-1 with TRBJ1-5; D gene uncertain. Between the trimmed V and J ends, which lost 4 bases and 6 bases, there was a span of 10 bases. CDR3 length: 13 amino acids. Germline V gene data show CDR1 as MNHNS and CDR2 as SASEGT. CDR3 nucleotides: TGTGCCAGCAGTGCGGCGGTTTTTCAGCCCCAGCATTTT. Encoded protein: CASSAAVFQPQHF.

V and J are TRBV19 and TRBJ1-1; TRBD1 is a possible D gene (5 bases). The CDR3 totals 15 residues. The V gene lost 4 bases and the J gene lost 0 bases, with 12 bases spanning the gap. CDR1 is LNHDA and CDR2 is SQIVND in the germline V gene (reference sequence). CDR3 residues: CASSTLGGVNTEAFF. As DNA, the CDR3 is TGTGCCAGTAGTACCCTCGGGGGGGTGAACACTGAAGCTTTCTTT.

This clone appeared a single time. This chain joins TRBV7-9 and TRBJ2-4; 9 bases align to TRBD2. This CDR3 spans 16 amino acids. V lost 5 bases, J lost 0 bases, and 5 bases stayed unmatched. The germline V gene has CDR1 SEHNR and CDR2 FQNEAQ (reference sequence). The CDR3 DNA is TGTGCCAGCAGCAAGATAGCGGGGGTAGCCAAAAACATTCAGTACTTC. This codes for CASSKIAGVAKNIQYF.